The clone carrying this TCR beta chain is classed as large. Its antigen is unidentified. The data are from a study of T cells in localized non-small cell lung cancer. Findings of the study overall: Peak T cell clonality was found in uninvolved adjacent lung, exceeding tumor. Because only a single region of the tumor was sequenced, heterogeneity remains possible.

V shed 8 bases, J shed 10 bases, and the junction held 11 bases outside the gene matches. Germline V gives CDR1 MDHEN, CDR2 SYDVKM. This CDR3 comprises 14 residues. Using immunoSEQ multiplex PCR, the repertoire was profiled, and TCRdb retains in-frame clones only, with some absent. The sample includes 1,600 or so clones, 35% to 40% of them seen just once. The sequence was obtained from a woman aged 40-69 years with stage II lung adenocarcinoma. Sequencing was performed on lung tumor tissue, taken before any cancer treatment. The chain carries TRBV28 and TRBJ2-1; 10 positions agree with TRBD2. The CDR3 DNA follows: TGTGCCAGCGCGGGGACTAGCGCTCGGGCGGAGCAGTTCTTC. This translates into CASAGTSARAEQFF.